This T cell receptor (beta chain) originates from a study of long-term antiretroviral therapy in people with HIV. Study findings and constraints: Clones that had undergone expansion before ART prevailed in the repertoire throughout all time points. Collection of the blood, which took place between the mid-2000s and the late 2010s, possibly occurred under older ART regimens.

The samples, holding about 0.95-10 million cryopreserved PBMC, were thawed before DNA extraction was carried out. Researchers report immunoSEQ v3.0 was run at survey level. Data came from immunoSEQ multiplex PCR; TCRdb stores just in-frame clones and leaves some out. The data contain under 30,000 clones, around 81% of them singletons. As concerns this clone: Its antigen is unidentified.

Germline CDR1 and CDR2: PRHDT and FYEKMQ (reference sequence). The CDR3 consists of 12 residues. The ends were cut back, 2 bases at V and 6 bases at J, with 4 bases in the middle. The TCR comes from a woman in her late teens or twenties with HIV. The chain has TRBV13 and TRBJ1-4; no definite D call. The sample in question was unsorted PBMCs, obtained at the start of antiretroviral therapy, before treatment. The CDR3 loop is CASSLRDEKLFF. As DNA, the CDR3 is TGTGCCAGCAGCTTACGGGATGAAAAACTGTTTTTT. Together with reference TRBV13 and TRBJ1-4, the CDR3 gives the full variable domain: AAGVIQSPRHLIKEKRETATLKCYPIPRHDTVYWYQQGPGQDPQFLISFYEKMQSDKGSIPDRFSAQQFSDYHSELNMSSLELGDSALYFCASSLRDEKLFFGSGTQLSVL.